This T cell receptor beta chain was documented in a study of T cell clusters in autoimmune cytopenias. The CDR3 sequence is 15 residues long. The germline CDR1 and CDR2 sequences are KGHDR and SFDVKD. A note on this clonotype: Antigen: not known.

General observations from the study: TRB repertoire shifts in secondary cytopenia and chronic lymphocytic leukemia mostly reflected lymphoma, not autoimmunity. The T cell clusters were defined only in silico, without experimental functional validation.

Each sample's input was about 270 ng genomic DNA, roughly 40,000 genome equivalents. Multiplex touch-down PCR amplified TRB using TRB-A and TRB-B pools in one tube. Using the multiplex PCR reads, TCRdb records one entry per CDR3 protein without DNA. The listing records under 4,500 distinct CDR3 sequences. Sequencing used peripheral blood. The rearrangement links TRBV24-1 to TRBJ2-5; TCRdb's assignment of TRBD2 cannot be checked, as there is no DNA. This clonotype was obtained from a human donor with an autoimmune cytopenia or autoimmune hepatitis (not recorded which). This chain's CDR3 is CATSDPSSGGETQYF.